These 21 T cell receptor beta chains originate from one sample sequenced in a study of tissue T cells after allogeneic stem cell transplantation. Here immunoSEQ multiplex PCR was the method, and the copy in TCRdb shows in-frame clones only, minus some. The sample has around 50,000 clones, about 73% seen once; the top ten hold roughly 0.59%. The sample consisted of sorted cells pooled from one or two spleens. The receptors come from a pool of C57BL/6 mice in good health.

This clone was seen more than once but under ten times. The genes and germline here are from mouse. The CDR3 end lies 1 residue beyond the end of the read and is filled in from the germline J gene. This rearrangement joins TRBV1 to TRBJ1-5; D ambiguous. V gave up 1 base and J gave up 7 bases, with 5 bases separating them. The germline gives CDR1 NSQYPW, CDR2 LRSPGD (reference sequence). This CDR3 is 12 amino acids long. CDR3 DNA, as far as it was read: TGCACCTGCAGTGCAGTCGCACAGGCTCCGCTT. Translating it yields CTCSAVAQAPL. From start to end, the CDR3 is CTCSAVAQAPLF.

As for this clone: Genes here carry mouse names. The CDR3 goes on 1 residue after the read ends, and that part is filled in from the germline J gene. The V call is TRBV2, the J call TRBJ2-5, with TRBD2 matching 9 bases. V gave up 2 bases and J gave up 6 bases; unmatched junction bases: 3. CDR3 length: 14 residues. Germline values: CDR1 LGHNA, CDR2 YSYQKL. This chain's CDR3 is CASSQRDWDDTQYF. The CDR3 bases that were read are TGTGCCAGCAGCCAAAGGGACTGGGACGACACCCAGTAC. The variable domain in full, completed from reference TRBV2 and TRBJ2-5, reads DPKIIQKPKYLVAVTGSEKILICEQYLGHNAMYWYRQSAKKPLEFMFSYSYQKLMDNQTASSRFQPQSSKKNHLDLQITALKPDDSATYFCASSQRDWDDTQYFGPGTRLLVL.

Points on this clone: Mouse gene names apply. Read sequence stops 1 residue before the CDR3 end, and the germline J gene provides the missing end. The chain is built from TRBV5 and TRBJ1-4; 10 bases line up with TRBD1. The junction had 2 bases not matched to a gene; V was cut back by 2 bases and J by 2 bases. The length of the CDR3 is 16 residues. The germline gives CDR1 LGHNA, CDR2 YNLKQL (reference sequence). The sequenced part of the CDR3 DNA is TGTGCCAGCAGCCAACAGGGACAGGGGTCCAACGAAAGATTATTT. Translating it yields CASSQQGQGSNERLF. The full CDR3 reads CASSQQGQGSNERLFF.

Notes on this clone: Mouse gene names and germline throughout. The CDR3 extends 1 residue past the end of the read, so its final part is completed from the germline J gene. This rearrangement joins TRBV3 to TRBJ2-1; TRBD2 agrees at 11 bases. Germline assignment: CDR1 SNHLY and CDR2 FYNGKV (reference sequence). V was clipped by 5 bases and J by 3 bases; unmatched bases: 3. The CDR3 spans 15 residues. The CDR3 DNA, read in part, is TGTGCCAGCAGCGCCGGGACTGGGGGCTATGCTGAGCAGTTC. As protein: CASSAGTGGYAEQF. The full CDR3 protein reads CASSAGTGGYAEQFF.

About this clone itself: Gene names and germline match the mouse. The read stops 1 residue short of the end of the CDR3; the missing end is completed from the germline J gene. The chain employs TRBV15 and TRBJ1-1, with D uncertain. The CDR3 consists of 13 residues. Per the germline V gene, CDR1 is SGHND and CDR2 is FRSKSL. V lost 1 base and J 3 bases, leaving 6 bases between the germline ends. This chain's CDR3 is CASSLGGYTEVFF. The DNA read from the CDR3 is TGTGCCAGCAGTTTAGGGGGATACACAGAAGTCTTC.

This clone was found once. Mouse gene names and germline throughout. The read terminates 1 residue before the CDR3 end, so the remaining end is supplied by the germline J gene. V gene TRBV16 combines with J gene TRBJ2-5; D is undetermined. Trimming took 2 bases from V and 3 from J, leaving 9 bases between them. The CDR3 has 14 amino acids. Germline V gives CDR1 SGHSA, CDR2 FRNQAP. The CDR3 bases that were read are TGTGCAAGCAGCTTAAGGAACCTTCAAGACACCCAGTAC. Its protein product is CASSLRNLQDTQY. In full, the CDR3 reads CASSLRNLQDTQYF. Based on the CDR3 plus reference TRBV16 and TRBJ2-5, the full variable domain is NAGVIQTPRHKVTGKGQEATLWCEPISGHSAVFWYRQTIVQGLEFLTYFRNQAPIDDSGMPKERFSAQMPNQSHSTLKIQSTQPQDSAVYLCASSLRNLQDTQYFGPGTRLLVL.

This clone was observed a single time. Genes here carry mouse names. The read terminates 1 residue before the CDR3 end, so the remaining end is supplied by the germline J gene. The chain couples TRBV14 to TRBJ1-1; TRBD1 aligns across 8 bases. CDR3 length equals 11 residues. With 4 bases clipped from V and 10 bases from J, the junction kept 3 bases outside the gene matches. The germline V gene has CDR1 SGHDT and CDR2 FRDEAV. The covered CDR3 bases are TGTGCCAGCAGTCTCGACAGGGGAGTCTTC. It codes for CASSLDRGVF. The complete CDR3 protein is CASSLDRGVFF.

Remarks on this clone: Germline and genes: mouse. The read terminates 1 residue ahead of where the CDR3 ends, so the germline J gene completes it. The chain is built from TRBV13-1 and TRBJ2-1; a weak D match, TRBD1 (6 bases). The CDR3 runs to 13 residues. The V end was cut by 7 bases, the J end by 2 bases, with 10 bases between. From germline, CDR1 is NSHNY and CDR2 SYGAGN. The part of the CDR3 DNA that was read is TGTGCCAGCCTGGACAGCCACTATGCTGAGCAGTTC. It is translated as CASLDSHYAEQF. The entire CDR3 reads CASLDSHYAEQFF.

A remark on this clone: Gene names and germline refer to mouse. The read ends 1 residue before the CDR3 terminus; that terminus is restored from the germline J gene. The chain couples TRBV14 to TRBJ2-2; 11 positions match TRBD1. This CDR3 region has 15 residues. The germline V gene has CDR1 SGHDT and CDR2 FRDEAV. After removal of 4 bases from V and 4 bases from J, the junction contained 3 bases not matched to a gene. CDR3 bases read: TGTGCCAGCAGTCCGGACAGGGGGCGCACCGGGCAGCTCTAC. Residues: CASSPDRGRTGQLY. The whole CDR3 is CASSPDRGRTGQLYF.

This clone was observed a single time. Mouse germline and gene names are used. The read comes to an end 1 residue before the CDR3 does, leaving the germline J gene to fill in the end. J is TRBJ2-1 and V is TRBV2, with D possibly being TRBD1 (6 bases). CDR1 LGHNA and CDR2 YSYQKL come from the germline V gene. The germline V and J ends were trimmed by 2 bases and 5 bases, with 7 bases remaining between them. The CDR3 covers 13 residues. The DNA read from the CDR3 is TGTGCCAGCAGCCAACAGGGGAATGCTGAGCAGTTC. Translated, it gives CASSQQGNAEQF. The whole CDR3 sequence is CASSQQGNAEQFF.

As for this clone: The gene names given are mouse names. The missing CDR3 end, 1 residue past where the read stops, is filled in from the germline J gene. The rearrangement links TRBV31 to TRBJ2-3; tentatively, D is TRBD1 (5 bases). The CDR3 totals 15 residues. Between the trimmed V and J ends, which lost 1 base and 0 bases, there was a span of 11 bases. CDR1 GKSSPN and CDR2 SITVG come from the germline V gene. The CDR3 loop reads CAWSPRTTSAETLYF. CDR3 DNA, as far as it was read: TGTGCCTGGAGTCCCCGGACAACTAGTGCAGAAACGCTGTAT.

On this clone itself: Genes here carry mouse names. CDR3 protein: CASSDPAGGNYAEQFF. The sequenced CDR3 bases are TGTGCCAGCAGTGATCCGGCTGGGGGGAACTATGCTGAGCAGTTC. V usage is TRBV13-1 and J usage is TRBJ2-1; the match to TRBD2 covers 8 bases. The read halts 1 residue ahead of the CDR3 end, with the missing end drawn from the germline J gene. Germline V gene lookup returns CDR1 NSHNY and CDR2 SYGAGN. Trimming took 1 base from V and 1 from J; bases not matched to a gene: 4. This CDR3 has 16 residues.

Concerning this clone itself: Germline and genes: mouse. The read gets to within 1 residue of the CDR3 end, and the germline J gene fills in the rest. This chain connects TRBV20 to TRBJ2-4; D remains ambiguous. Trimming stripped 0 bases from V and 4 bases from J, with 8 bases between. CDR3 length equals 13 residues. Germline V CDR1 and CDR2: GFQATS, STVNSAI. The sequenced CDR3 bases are TGTGGTGCTAGGGATCACCAGAAAAACACCTTGTAC. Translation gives CGARDHQKNTLY. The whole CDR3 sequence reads CGARDHQKNTLYF.

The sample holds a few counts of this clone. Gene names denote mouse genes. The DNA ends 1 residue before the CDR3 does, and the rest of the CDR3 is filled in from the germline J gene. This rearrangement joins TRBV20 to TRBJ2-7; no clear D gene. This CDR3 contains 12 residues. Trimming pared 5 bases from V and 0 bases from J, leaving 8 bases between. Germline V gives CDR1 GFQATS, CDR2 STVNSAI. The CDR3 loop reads CGAVQSSYEQYF. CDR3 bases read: TGTGGTGCTGTACAAAGCTCCTATGAACAGTAC.

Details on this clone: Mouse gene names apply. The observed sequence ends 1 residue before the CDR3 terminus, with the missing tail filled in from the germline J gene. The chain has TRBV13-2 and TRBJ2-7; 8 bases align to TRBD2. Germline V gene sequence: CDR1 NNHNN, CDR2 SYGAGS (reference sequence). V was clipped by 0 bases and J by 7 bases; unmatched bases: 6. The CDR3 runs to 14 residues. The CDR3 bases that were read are TGTGCCAGCGGTGATGCCCTGGGGGGTGGGGAACAGTAC. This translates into CASGDALGGGEQY. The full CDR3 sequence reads CASGDALGGGEQYF.

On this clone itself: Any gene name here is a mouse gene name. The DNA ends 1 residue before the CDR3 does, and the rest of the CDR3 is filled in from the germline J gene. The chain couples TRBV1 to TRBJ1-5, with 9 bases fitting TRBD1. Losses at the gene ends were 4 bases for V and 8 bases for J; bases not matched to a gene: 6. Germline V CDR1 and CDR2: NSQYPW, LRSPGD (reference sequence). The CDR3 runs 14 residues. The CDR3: CTCSGRDRVEAPLF. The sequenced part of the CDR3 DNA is TGCACCTGCAGTGGCCGGGACAGGGTGGAGGCTCCGCTT.

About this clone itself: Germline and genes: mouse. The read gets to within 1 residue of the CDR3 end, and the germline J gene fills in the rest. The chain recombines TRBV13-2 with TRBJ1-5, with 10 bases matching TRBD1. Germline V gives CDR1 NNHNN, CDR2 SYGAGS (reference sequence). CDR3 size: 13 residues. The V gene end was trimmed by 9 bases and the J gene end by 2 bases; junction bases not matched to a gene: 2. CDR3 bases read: TGTGCCACCGGGACAGGGGACAACCAGGCTCCGCTT. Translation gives CATGTGDNQAPL. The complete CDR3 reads CATGTGDNQAPLF.

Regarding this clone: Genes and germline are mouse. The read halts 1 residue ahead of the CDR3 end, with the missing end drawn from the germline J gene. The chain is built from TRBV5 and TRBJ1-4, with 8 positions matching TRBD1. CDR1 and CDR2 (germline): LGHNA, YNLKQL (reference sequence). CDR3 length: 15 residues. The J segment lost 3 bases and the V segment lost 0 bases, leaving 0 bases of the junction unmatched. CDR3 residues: CASSQEDRANERLFF. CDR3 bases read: TGTGCCAGCAGCCAAGAGGACAGGGCCAACGAAAGATTATTT.

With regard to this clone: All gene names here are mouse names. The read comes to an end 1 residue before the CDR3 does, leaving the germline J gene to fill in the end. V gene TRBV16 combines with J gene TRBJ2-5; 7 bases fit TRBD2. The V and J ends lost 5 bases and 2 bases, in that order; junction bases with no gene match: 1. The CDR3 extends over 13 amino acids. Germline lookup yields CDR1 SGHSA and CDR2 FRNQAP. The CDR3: CASSPGGQDTQYF. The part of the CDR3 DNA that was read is TGTGCAAGCAGCCCTGGGGGCCAAGACACCCAGTAC.

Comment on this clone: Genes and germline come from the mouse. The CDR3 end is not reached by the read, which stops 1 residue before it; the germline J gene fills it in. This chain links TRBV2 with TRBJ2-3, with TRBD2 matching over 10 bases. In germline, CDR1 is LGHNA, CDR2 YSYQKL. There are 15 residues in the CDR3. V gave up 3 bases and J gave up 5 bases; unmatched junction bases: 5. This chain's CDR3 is CASSQAGGARETLYF. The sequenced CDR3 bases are TGTGCCAGCAGCCAGGCTGGGGGGGCGCGAGAAACGCTGTAT.

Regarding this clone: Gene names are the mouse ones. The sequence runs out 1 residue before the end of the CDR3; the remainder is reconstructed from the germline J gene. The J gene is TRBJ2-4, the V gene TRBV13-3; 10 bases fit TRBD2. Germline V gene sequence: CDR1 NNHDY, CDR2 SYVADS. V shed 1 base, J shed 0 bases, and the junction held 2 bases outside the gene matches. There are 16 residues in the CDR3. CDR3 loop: CASSDWTGGSQNTLYF. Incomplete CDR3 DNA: TGTGCCAGCAGTGATTGGACTGGGGGTAGTCAAAACACCTTGTAC.